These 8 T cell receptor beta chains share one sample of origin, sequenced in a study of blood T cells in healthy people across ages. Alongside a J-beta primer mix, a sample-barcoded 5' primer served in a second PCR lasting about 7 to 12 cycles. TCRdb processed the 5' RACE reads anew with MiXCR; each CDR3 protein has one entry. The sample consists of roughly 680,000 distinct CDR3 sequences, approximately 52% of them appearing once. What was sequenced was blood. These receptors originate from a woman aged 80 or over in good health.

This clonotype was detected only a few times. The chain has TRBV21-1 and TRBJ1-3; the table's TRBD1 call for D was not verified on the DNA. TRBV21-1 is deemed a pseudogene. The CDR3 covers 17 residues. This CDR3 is CASSIPGRPNSGNTIYF. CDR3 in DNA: TGTGCCAGCAGCATCCCCGGGAGGCCAAACTCTGGAAACACCATATATTTT.

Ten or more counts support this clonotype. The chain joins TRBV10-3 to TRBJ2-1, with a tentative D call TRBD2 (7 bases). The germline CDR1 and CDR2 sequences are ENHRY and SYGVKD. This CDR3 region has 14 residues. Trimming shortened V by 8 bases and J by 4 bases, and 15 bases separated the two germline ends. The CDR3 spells CAIGGGGDYNEQFF. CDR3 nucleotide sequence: TGTGCCATCGGGGGAGGGGGTGATTACAATGAGCAGTTCTTC.

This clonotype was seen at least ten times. The CDR3 DNA reads as TGTGCCAGCAGTCCGGGACCCAAAAGCTCCTACGAGCAGTACTTC. It encodes CASSPGPKSSYEQYF. The J gene is TRBJ2-7, the V gene TRBV9; D possibly uses TRBD1 or TRBD2 (5 bases each). CDR3 length equals 15 residues. Trimming shortened V by 5 bases and J by 0 bases, and 15 bases separated the two germline ends. The germline CDR1 and CDR2 sequences are SGDLS and YYNGEE.

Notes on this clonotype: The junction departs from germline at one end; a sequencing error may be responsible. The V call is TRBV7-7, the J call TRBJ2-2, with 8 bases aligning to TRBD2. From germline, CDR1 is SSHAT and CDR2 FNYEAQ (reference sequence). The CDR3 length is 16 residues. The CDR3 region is CASSLTDGGAAGELFF. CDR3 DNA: TGTGCTAGCAGCCTCACGGACGGGGGGGCGGCCGGGGAGCTGTTTTTT.

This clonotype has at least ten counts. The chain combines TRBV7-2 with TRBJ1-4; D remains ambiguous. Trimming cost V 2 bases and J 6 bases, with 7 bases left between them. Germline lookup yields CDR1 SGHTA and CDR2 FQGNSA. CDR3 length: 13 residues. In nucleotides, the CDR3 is TGTGCCAGCAGCTTATCAGTAGATGAAAAACTGTTTTTT. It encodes CASSLSVDEKLFF.

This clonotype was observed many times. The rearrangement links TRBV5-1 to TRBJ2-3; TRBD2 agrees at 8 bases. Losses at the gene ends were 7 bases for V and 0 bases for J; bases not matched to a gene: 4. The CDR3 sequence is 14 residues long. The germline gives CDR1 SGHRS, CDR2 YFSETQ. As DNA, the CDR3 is TGCGCCAGCGGTACTAGCGGAAGCACAGATACGCAGTATTTT. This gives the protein CASGTSGSTDTQYF.

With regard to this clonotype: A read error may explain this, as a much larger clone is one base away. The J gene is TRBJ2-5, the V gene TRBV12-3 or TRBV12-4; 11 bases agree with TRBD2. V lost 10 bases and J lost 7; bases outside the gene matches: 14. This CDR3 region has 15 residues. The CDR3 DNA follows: TGTGCCATCTCTAGCGGGGGGTCTCGTTGGGCGACCCAGTACTTC. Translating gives CAISSGGSRWATQYF.

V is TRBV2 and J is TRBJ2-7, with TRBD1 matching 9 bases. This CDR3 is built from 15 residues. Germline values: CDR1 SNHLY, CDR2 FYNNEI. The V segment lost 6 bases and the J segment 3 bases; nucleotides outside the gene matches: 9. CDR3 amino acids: CASSNRDRVVYEQYF. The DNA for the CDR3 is TGTGCCAGCAGCAACCGGGACAGGGTTGTCTACGAGCAGTACTTC.